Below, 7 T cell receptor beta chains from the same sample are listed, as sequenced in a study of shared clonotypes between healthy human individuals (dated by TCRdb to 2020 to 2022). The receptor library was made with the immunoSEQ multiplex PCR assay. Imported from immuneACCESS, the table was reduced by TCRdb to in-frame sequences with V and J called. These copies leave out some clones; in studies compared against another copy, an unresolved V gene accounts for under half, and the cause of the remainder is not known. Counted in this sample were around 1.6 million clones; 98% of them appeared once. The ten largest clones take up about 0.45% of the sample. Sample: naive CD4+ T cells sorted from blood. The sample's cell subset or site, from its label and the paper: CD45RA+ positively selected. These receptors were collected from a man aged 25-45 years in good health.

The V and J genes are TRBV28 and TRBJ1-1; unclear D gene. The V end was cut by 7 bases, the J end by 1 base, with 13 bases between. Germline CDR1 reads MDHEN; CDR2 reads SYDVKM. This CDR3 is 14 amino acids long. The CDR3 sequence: CASKLNSRNTEAFF. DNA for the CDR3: TGTGCCAGCAAACTGAACTCACGGAACACTGAAGCTTTCTTT.

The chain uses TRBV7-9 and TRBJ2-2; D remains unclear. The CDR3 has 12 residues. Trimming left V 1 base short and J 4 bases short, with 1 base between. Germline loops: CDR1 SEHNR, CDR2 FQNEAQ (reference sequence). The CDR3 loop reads CASSLVTGELFF. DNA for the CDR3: TGTGCCAGCAGCTTAGTCACCGGGGAGCTGTTTTTT.

CDR3 region: CASSLAPGNYEQYF. The CDR3 nucleotides read TGTGCCAGCAGCTTGGCTCCGGGGAACTACGAGCAGTACTTC. The chain employs TRBV5-4 and TRBJ2-7; D may be TRBD2 (5 bases). CDR3 size: 14 residues. V was shortened by 0 bases and J by 3 bases, with 10 bases between the two germline ends. In germline, CDR1 is SGHNT, CDR2 YYREEE (reference sequence). Based on the CDR3 plus reference TRBV5-4 and TRBJ2-7, the full variable domain is ETGVTQSPTHLIKTRGQQVTLRCSSQSGHNTVSWYQQALGQGPQFIFQYYREEENGRGNFPPRFSGLQFPNYSSELNVNALELDDSALYLCASSLAPGNYEQYFGPGTRLTVT.

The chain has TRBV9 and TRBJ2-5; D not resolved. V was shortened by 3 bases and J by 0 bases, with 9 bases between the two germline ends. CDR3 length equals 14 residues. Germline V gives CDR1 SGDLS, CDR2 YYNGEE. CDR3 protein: CASSGGKNQETQYF. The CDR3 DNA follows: TGTGCCAGCAGCGGGGGAAAGAACCAAGAGACCCAGTACTTC.

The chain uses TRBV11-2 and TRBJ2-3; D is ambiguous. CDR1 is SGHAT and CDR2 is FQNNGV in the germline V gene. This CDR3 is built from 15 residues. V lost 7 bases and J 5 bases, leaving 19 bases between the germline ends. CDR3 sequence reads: CASTPVRVIGDTQYF. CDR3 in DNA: TGTGCCAGCACCCCCGTGCGCGTAATTGGAGATACGCAGTATTTT.

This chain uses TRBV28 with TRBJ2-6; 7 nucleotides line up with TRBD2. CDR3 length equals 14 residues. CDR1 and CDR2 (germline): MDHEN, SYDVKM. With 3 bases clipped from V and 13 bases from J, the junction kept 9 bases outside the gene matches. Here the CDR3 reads CASSLGGRYLVLTF. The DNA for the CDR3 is TGTGCCAGCAGTTTGGGCGGGAGATATTTGGTCCTGACTTTC.

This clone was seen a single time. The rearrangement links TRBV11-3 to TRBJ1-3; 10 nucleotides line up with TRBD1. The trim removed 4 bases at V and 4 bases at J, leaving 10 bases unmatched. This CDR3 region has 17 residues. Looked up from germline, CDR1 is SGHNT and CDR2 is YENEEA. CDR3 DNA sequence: TGTGCCAGCAGCTCGGGGGACAGGGGACCTAACGGAAACACCATATATTTT. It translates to CASSSGDRGPNGNTIYF.